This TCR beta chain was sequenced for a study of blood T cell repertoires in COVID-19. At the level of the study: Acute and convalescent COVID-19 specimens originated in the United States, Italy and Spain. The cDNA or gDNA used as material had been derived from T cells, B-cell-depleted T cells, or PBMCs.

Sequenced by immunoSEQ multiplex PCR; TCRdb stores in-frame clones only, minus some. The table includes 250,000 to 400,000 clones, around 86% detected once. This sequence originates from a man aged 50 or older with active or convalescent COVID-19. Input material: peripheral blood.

For the CDR3, the DNA is TGCGCCAGCAGCTCCGAACCCCGGGACAGGACTTCCGGCTACACCTTC. Encoded protein: CASSSEPRDRTSGYTF. V and J are TRBV5-1 and TRBJ1-2; the match to TRBD1 covers 8 bases. This CDR3 has 16 residues. Trimming cost V 3 bases and J 8 bases; bases outside gene matches: 15. Germline assignment: CDR1 SGHRS and CDR2 YFSETQ.